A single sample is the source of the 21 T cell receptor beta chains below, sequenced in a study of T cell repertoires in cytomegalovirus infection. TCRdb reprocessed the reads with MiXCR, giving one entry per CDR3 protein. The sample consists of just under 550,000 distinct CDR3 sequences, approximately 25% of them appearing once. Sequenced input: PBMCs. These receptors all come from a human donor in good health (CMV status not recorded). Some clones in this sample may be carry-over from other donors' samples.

For the CDR3, the DNA is TGTGCCAGCAGCTTTTGGACGGCGACTAGCACAGATACGCAGTATTTT. Encoded protein: CASSFWTATSTDTQYF. The chain couples TRBV7-9 to TRBJ2-3, with no clear D. CDR3 length: 16 amino acids. V was pared by 3 bases and J by 0 bases, with 13 bases between. CDR1 and CDR2 (germline): SEHNR, FQNEAQ (reference sequence).

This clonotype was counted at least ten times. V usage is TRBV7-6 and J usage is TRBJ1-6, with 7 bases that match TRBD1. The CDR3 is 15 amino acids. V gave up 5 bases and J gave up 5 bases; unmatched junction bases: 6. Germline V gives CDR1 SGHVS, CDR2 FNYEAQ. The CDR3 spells CASSLTGFNNSPLHF. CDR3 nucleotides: TGTGCCAGCAGCCTGACAGGGTTTAATAATTCACCCCTCCACTTT.

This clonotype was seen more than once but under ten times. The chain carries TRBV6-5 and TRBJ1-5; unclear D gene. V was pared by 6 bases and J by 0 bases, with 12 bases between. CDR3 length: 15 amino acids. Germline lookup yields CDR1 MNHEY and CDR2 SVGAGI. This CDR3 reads CASRPHLNSNQPQHF. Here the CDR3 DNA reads TGTGCCAGCAGGCCACACTTGAATAGCAATCAGCCCCAGCATTTT.

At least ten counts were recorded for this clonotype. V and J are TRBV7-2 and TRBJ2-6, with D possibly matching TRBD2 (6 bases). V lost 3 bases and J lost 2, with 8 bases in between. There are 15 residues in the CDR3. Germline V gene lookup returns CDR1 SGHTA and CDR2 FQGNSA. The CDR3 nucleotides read TGTGCCAGCAGCTTCTCGGGGGCTGGGGCCAACGTCCTGACTTTC. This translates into CASSFSGAGANVLTF.

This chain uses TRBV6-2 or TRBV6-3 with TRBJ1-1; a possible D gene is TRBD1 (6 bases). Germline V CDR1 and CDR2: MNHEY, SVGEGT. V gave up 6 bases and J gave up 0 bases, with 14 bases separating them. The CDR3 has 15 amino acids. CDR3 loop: CASSLPGDMNTEAFF. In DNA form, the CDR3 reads TGTGCCAGCAGCCTACCGGGGGACATGAACACTGAAGCTTTCTTT.

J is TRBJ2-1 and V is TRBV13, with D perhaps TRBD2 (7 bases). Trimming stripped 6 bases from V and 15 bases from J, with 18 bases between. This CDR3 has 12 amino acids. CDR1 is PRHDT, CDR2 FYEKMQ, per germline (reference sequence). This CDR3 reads CASRVWGGPMFF. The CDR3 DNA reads TGTGCCAGCAGGGTGTGGGGGGGCCCTATGTTCTTC.

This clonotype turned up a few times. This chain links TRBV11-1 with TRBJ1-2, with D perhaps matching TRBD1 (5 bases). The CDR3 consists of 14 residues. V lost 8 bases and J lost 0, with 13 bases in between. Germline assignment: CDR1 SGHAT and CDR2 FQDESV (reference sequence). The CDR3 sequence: CASAEGLANYGYTF. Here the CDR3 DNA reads TGTGCCAGCGCCGAGGGACTCGCTAACTATGGCTACACCTTC.

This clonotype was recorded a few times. CDR3 nucleotides: TGTGCCATCAGTCCACCGGGGACTAGCGGGAGAGGCGAGCAGTACTTC. It specifies CAISPPGTSGRGEQYF. This chain uses TRBV10-3 with TRBJ2-7; 14 positions agree with TRBD2. Germline V gene sequence: CDR1 ENHRY, CDR2 SYGVKD. CDR3 length equals 16 residues. V shed 5 bases and J 6 bases; nucleotides not matched to a gene: 9.

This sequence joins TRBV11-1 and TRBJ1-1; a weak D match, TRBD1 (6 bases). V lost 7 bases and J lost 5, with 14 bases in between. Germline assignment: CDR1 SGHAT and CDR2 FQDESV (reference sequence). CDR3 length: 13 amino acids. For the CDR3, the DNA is TGTGCCAGCAAACTACAGGGCGGAACTGAAGCTTTCTTT. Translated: CASKLQGGTEAFF.

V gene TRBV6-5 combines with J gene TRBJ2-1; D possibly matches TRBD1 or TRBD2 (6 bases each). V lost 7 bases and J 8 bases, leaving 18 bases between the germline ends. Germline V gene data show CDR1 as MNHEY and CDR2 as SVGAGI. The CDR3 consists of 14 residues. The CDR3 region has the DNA TGTGCCAGCACGGGGGCCTCCTCGGGGGATGAGCAGTTCTTC. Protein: CASTGASSGDEQFF.

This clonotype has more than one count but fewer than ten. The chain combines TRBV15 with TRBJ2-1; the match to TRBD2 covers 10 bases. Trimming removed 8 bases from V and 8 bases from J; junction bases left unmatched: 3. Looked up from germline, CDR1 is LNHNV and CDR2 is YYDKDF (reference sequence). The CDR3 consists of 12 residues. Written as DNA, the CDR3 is TGTGCCACCCAGCGGGAGGGCCATGAGCAGTTCTTC. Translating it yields CATQREGHEQFF.

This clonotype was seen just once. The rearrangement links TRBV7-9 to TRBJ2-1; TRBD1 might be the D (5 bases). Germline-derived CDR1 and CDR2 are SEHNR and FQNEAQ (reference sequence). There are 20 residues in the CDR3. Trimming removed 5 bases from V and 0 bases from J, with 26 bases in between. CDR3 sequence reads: CASSPPVGHRTTSSYNEQFF. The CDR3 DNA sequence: TGTGCCAGCAGCCCGCCGGTGGGGCACCGGACCACGAGCTCCTACAATGAGCAGTTCTTC.

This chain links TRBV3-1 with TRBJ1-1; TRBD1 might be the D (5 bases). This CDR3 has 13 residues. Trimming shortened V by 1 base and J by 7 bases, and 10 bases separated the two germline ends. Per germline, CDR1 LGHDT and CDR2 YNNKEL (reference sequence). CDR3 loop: CASSQVAGGEAFF. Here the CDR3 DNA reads TGTGCCAGCAGCCAAGTGGCGGGGGGTGAAGCTTTCTTT.

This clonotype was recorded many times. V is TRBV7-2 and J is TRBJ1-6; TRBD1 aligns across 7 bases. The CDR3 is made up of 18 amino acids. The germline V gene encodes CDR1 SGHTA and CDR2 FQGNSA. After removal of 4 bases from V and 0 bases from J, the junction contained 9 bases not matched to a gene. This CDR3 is CASSSTGQPSSYNSPLHF. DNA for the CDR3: TGTGCCAGCAGCTCTACGGGACAGCCTAGCTCCTATAATTCACCCCTCCACTTT. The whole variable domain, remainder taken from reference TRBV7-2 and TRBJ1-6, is GAGVSQSPSNKVTEKGKDVELRCDPISGHTALYWYRQSLGQGLEFLIYFQGNSAPDKSGLPSDRFSAERTGGSVSTLTIQRTQQEDSAVYLCASSSTGQPSSYNSPLHFGNGTRLTVT.

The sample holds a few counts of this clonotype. In DNA form, the CDR3 reads TGCGCCAGCACTAGCGGGGGAGCAGATACGCAGTATTTT. Translated: CASTSGGADTQYF. The chain employs TRBV10-2 and TRBJ2-3, with 10 bases aligning to TRBD2. Trimming took 7 bases from V and 4 from J; bases not matched to a gene: 2. The CDR3 sequence is 13 residues long. In germline, CDR1 is WSHSY, CDR2 SAAADI.

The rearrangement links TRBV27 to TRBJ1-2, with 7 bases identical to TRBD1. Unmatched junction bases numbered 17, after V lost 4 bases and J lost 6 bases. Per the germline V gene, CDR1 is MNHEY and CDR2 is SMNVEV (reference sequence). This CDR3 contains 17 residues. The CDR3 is CASSSNRGAIQENGYTF. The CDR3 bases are TGTGCCAGCAGTTCGAACAGGGGCGCCATCCAAGAGAATGGCTACACCTTC.

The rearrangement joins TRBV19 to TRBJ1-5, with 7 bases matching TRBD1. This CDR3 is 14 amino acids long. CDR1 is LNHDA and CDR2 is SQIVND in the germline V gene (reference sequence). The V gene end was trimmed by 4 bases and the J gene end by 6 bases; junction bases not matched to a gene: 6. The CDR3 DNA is TGTGCCAGTAGTAGCCGGGACAGAGGTCAGCCCCAGCATTTT. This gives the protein CASSSRDRGQPQHF. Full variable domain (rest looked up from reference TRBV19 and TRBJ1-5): DGGITQSPKYLFRKEGQNVTLSCEQNLNHDAMYWYRQDPGQGLRLIYYSQIVNDFQKGDIAEGYSVSREKKESFPLTVTSAQKNPTAFYLCASSSRDRGQPQHFGDGTRLSIL.

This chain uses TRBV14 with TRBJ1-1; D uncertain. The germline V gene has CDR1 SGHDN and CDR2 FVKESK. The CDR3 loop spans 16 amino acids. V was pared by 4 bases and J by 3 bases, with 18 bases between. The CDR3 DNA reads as TGTGCCAGCAGCCGATACTCAGGCGAATTGGACACTGAAGCTTTCTTT. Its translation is CASSRYSGELDTEAFF.

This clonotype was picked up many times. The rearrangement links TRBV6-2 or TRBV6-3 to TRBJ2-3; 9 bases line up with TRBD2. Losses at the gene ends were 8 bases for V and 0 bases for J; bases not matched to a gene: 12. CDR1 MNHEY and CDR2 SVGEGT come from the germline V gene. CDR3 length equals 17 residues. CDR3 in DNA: TGTGCCAGCGTTTTAGCGGGAGCTTCGACTAGCACAGATACGCAGTATTTT. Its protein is CASVLAGASTSTDTQYF.

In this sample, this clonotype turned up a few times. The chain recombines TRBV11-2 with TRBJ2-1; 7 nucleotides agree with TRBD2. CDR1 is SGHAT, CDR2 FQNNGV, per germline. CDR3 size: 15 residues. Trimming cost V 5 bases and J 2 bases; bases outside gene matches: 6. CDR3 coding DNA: TGTGCCAGCAGCACCACTAGCGATACCTACAATGAGCAGTTCTTC. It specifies CASSTTSDTYNEQFF.

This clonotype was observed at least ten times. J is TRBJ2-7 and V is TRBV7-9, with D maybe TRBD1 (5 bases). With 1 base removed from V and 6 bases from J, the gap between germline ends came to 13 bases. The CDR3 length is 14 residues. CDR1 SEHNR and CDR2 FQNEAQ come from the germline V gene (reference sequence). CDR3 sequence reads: CASSLGADSSEQYV. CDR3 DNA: TGTGCCAGCAGCTTAGGTGCAGACAGCTCCGAGCAGTACGTC.